This TCR beta chain was sequenced in a study of spatial heterogeneity in lung cancer. From the 5' RACE reads, TCRdb called clonotypes with MiXCR, one entry per CDR3 protein. This repertoire shows 9,500 to 11,000 distinct CDR3 sequences, 7.5% to 9% found once; its top ten account for about 20%. This clonotype showed up many times. The antigen remains unidentified. Findings of the study overall: Mutation tallies in tumors tracked expanded intratumoral alpha and beta TCR counts.

Time point meaning: sample taken at primary tumor resection. The donors were 70 or so patients with non-small cell lung cancer that was early-stage and untreated. This CDR3 spans 14 amino acids. V lost 4 bases to trimming and J lost 2 bases, with 13 bases between them. In germline, CDR1 is SGHRS, CDR2 YFSETQ. The material sequenced was lung tumor tissue, taken at surgery. The chain combines TRBV5-1 with TRBJ2-7; D gene ambiguous. This TCR derives from a female donor with early-stage non-small cell lung cancer. The CDR3 loop is CASSPRSSPYEQYF. In DNA form, the CDR3 reads TGCGCCAGCAGCCCTCGATCTTCCCCCTACGAGCAGTACTTC.